The clone carrying this T cell receptor (beta chain) was seen a few times. Its antigen is as yet unknown. This entry comes from a study of cytomegalovirus exposure and HLA in healthy donors. Germline CDR1 reads LNHDA; CDR2 reads SQIVND (reference sequence). Between the trimmed V and J ends, which lost 5 bases and 0 bases, there was a span of 13 bases. The CDR3 covers 16 residues. Study results and limitations: According to an earlier analysis, most TCR beta V segments yielded productive rearrangements about 90% or about 30% of the time. Later on, a genetic analysis was performed. It linked a missense variant in DCLRE1C with V- and J-gene trimming of TCR beta.

The PCR used 60 Vbeta and 13 Jbeta primers. The method was immunoSEQ multiplex PCR; TCRdb's version includes in-frame clones alone and lacks a portion of them. The sample records 60,000 to 80,000 clones, less than 65% being singletons. The specimen was PBMCs. The receptor was derived from a man aged 25 to 45 in good health and CMV-seronegative. J is TRBJ2-2 and V is TRBV19; perhaps TRBD1 as D (5 bases). The CDR3 region is CASSLGHMTNTGELFF. CDR3 DNA sequence: TGTGCCAGTAGTTTGGGGCACATGACGAACACCGGGGAGCTGTTTTTT.